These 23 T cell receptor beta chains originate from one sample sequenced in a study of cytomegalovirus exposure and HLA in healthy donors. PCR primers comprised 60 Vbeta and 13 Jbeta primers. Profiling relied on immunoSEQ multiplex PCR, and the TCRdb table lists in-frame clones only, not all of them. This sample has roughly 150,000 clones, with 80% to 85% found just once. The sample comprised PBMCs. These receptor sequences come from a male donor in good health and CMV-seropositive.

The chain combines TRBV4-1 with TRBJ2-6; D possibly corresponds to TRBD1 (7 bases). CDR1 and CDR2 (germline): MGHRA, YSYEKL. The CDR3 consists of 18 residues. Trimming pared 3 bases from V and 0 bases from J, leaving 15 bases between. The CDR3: CASSQLAGGHSGANVLTF. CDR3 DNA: TGCGCCAGCAGCCAGTTAGCAGGGGGGCACTCTGGGGCCAACGTCCTGACTTTC.

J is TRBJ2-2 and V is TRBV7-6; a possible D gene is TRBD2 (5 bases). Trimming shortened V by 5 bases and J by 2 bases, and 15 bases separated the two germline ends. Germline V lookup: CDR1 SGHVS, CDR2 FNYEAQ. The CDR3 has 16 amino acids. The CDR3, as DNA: TGTGCCAGCAGCCCCCAACTAGGTAGAAACACCGGGGAGCTGTTTTTT. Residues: CASSPQLGRNTGELFF.

The CDR3 here is CASTGTGGSREQYF. In DNA, the CDR3 is TGCGCCAGCACGGGGACAGGGGGCTCTAGGGAGCAGTACTTC. J is TRBJ2-7 and V is TRBV10-2, with 12 bases identical to TRBD1. Germline CDR1 and CDR2: WSHSY and SAAADI. V gave up 7 bases and J gave up 7 bases; unmatched junction bases: 8. This CDR3 is 14 amino acids long.

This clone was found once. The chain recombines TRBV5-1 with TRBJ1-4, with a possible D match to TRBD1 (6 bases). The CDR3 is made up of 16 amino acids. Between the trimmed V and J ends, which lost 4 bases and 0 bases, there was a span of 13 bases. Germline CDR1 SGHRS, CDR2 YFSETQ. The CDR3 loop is CASSPWTDATNEKLFF. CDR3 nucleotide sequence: TGCGCCAGCAGCCCGTGGACAGATGCAACTAATGAAAAACTGTTTTTT.

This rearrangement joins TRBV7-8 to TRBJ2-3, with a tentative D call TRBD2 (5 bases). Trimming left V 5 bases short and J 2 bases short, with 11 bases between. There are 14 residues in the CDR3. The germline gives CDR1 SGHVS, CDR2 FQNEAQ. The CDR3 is CASSRRVNTDTQYF. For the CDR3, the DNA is TGTGCCAGCAGCAGGCGGGTGAACACAGATACGCAGTATTTT.

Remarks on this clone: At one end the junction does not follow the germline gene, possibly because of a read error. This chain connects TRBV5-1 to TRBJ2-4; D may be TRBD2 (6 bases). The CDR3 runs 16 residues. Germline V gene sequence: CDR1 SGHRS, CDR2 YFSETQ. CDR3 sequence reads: CASSLELGGAKNSQYF. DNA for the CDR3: TGCGCCAGCAGCTTGGAATTGGGGGGAGCCAAAAACAGTCAGTACTTC.

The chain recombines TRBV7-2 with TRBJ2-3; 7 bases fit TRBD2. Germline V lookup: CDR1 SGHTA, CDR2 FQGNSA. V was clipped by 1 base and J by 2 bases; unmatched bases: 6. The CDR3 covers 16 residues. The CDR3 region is CASSLGASGYTDTQYF. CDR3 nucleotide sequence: TGTGCCAGCAGCTTAGGAGCTAGCGGATACACAGATACGCAGTATTTT.

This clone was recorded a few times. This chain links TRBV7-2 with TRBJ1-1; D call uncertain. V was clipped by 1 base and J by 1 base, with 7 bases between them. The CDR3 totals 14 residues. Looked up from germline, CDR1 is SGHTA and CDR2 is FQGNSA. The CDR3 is CASSLGVWNTEAFF. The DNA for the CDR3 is TGTGCCAGCAGCTTAGGAGTATGGAACACTGAAGCTTTCTTT. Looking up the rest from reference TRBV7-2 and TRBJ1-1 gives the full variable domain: GAGVSQSPSNKVTEKGKDVELRCDPISGHTALYWYRQSLGQGLEFLIYFQGNSAPDKSGLPSDRFSAERTGGSVSTLTIQRTQQEDSAVYLCASSLGVWNTEAFFGQGTRLTVV.

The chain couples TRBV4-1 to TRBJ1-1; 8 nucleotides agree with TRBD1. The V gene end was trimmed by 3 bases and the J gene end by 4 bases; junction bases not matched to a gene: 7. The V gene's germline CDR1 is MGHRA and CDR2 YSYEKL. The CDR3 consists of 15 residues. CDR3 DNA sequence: TGCGCCAGCAGCCAGGCACAGACAGGGGTCACTGAAGCTTTCTTT. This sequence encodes CASSQAQTGVTEAFF.

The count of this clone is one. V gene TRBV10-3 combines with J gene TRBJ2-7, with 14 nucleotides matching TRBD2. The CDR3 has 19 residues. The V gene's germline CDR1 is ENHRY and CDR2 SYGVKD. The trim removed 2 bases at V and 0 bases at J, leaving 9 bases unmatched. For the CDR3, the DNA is TGTGCCATCAGTGAGCAACCGGGACTAGCGGGAGATGCCTCCTACGAGCAGTACTTC. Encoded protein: CAISEQPGLAGDASYEQYF.

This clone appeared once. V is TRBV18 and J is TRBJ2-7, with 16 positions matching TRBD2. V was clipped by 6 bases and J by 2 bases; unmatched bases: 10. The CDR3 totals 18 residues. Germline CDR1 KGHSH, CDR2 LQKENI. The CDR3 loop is CASSLTSGTSGRAYEQYF. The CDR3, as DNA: TGTGCCAGCTCCCTAACTTCCGGGACTAGCGGGAGGGCCTACGAGCAGTACTTC.

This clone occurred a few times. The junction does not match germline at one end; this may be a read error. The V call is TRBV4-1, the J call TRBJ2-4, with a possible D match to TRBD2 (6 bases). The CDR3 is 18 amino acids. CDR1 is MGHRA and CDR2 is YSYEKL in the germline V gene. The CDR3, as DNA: TGCGCCAGCAGCTCCCCGGGGGTGCCTCCCCTAGCCAAAAACAGTCAGTACTTC. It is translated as CASSSPGVPPLAKNSQYF.

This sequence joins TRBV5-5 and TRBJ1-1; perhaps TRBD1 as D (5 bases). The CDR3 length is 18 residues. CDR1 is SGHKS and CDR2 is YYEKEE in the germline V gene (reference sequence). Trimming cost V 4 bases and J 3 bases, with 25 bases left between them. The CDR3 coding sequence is TGTGCCAGCAGCAGTAAAACCCCGGGGGGACTTGGCGACACTGAAGCTTTCTTT. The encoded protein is CASSSKTPGGLGDTEAFF.

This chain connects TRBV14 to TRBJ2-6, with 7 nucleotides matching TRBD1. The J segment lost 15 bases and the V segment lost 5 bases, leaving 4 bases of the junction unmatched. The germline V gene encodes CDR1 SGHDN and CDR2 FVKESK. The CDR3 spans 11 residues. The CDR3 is CASSKHRGLTF. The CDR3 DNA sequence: TGTGCCAGCAGCAAACACAGGGGCCTGACTTTC.

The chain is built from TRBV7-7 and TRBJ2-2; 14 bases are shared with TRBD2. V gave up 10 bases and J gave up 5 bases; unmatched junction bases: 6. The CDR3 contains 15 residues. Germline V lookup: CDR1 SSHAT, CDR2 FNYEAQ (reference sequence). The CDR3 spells CATGLAGVGTGELFF. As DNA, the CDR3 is TGTGCCACGGGACTAGCGGGAGTGGGAACCGGGGAGCTGTTTTTT. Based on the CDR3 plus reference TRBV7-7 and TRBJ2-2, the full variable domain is GAGVSQSPRYKVTKRGQDVTLRCDPISSHATLYWYQQALGQGPEFLTYFNYEAQPDKSGLPSDRFSAERPEGSISTLTIQRTEQRDSAMYRCATGLAGVGTGELFFGEGSRLTVL.

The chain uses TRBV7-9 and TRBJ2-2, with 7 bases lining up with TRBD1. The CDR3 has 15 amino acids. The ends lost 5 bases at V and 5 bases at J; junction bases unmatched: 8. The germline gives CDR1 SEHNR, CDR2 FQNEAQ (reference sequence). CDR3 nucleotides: TGTGCCAGCAGCCCCAGGACAGGTCGAACCGGGGAGCTGTTTTTT. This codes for CASSPRTGRTGELFF.

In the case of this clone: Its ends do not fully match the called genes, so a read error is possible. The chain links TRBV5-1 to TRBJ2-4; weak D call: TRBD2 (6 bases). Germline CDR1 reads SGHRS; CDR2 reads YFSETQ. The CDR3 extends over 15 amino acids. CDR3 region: CASSAELASKDIQYF. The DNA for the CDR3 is TGCGCCAGCAGCGCGGAACTAGCATCCAAAGACATTCAGTACTTC.

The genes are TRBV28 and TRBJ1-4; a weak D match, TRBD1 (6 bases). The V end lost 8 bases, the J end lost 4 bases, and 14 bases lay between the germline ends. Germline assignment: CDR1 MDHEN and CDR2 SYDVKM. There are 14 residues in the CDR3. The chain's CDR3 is CASAGGALNEKLFF. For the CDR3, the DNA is TGTGCCAGCGCCGGGGGGGCGCTTAATGAAAAACTGTTTTTT.

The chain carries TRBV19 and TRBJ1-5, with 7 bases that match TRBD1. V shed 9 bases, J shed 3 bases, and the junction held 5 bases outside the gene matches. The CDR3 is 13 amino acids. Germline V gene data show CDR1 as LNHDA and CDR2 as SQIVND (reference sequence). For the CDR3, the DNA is TGTGCCAGCAGGGGACAGATCAATCAGCCCCAGCATTTT. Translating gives CASRGQINQPQHF.

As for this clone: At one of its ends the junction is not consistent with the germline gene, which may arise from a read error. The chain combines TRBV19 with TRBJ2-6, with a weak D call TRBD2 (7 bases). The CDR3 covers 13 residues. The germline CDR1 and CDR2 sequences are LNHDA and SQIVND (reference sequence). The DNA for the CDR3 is TGTGCGGGGGGGCCCTCTGGGGCCAACGGCCTGACTTTC. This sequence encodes CAGGPSGANGLTF.

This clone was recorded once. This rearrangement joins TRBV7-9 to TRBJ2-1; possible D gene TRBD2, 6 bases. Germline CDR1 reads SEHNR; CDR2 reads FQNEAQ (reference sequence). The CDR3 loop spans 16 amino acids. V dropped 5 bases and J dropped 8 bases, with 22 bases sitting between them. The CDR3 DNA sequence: TGTGCCAGCAGCCAAAGGTCTATGGGAGGAACTGATGAGCAGTTCTTC. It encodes CASSQRSMGGTDEQFF. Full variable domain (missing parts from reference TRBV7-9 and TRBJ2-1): DTGVSQNPRHKITKRGQNVTFRCDPISEHNRLYWYRQTLGQGPEFLTYFQNEAQLEKSRLLSDRFSAERPKGSFSTLEIQRTEQGDSAMYLCASSQRSMGGTDEQFFGPGTRLTVL.

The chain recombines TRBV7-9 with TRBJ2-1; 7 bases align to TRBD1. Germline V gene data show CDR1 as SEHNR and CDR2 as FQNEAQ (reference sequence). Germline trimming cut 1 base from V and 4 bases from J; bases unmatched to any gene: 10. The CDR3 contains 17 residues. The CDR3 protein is CASSLGAGQAKYNEQFF. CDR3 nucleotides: TGTGCCAGCAGCTTAGGGGCCGGACAGGCCAAATACAATGAGCAGTTCTTC.

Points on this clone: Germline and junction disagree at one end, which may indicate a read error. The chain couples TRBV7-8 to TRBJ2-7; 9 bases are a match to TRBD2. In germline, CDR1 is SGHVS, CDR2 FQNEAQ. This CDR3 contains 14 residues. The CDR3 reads CASSLAGVFSEQYF. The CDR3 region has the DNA TGTGCCAGCAGTTTAGCGGGAGTCTTCTCCGAGCAGTACTTC.